This T cell receptor beta chain originates from a study of beta chain features in type 1 diabetes. The wider study: The number of sorted cells examined across all samples was 107,917,701.

Findings and limits, study-wide: It was among patients, rather than healthy donors, that naive, central memory and Treg TCRB repertoires appeared more similar.

The ends were cut back, 4 bases at V and 0 bases at J, with 8 bases in the middle. In germline, CDR1 is SGHRS, CDR2 YFSETQ. The CDR3 extends over 14 amino acids. One heparinised blood draw, averaging about 116 mL, came from each donor. The sequenced template was cDNA made from the entire isolated RNA. Data came from immunoSEQ multiplex PCR; TCRdb stores just in-frame clones and leaves some out. The sample lists just over 150,000 clones, roughly 11% seen once, with under 2.5% in the top ten. Only a few counts were recorded for this clone. Its target is unknown. The gene calls are TRBV5-1 and TRBJ2-4, with D uncertain. This TCR came from a man between 18 and 29 years old in good health. Input material: central memory CD4+ T cells from blood. The CDR3 sequence is CASSPTVAKNIQYF. Here the CDR3 DNA reads TGCGCCAGCAGCCCGACGGTAGCCAAAAACATTCAGTACTTC.